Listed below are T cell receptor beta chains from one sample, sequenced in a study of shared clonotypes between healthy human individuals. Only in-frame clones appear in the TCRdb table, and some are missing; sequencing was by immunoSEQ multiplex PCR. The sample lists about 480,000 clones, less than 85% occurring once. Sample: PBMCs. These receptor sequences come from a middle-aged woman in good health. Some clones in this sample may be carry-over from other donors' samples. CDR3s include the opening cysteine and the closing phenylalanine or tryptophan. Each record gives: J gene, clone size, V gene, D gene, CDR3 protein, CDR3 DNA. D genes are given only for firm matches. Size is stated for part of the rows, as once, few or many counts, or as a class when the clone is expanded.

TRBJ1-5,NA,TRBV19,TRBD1,CASRQGLSNQPQHF,TGTGCCAGCCGACAGGGATTGAGCAATCAGCCCCAGCATTTT
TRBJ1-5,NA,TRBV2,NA,CASSLEGVGNQPQHF,TGTGCCAGCAGCCTCGAGGGGGTGGGCAATCAGCCCCAGCATTTT
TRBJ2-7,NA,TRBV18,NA,CASSPPGPSTYEQYF,TGTGCCAGCTCTCCCCCGGGACCGAGCACCTACGAGCAGTACTTC
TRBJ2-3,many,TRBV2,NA,CASRDSLYTDTQYF,TGTGCCAGCCGCGACAGCCTCTACACAGATACGCAGTATTTT
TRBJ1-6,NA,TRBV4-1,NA,CASSEDPGRENSPLHF,TGCGCCAGCAGCGAAGATCCGGGACGCGAAAATTCACCCCTCCACTTT
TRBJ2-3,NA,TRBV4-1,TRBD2,CASSQDWGLAGADTQYF,TGCGCCAGCAGCCAAGATTGGGGACTAGCGGGAGCAGATACGCAGTATTTT
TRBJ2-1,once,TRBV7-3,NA,CASSLNRDNEQFF,TGTGCCAGCAGCTTAAACAGGGACAATGAGCAGTTCTTC
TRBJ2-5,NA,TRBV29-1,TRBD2,CSAVAGGAGETQYF,TGCAGCGCGGTAGCGGGAGGCGCCGGAGAGACCCAGTACTTC
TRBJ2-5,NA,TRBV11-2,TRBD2,CASSLLAGGPGDETQYF,TGTGCCAGCAGCTTGTTAGCGGGAGGGCCAGGGGATGAGACCCAGTACTTC
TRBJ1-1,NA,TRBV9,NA,CASSTGPRMNTEAFF,TGTGCCAGCAGCACCGGACCGCGTATGAACACTGAAGCTTTCTTT
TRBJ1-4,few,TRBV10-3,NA,CAISEQGMTNEKLFF,TGTGCCATCAGTGAGCAGGGGATGACTAATGAAAAACTGTTTTTT
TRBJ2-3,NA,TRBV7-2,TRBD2,CASSLGGREVGTQYF,TGTGCCAGCAGCTTAGGCGGGAGGGAGGTGGGTACGCAGTATTTT
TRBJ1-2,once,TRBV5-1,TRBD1,CASSRGTGDDYGYTF,TGCGCCAGCAGCCGGGGGACAGGGGACGACTATGGCTACACCTTC
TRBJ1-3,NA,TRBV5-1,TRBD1,CASSWDPGTGTGNTIYF,TGCGCCAGCAGCTGGGACCCCGGGACAGGGACCGGAAACACCATATATTTT
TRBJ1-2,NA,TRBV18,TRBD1,CASSPRADRAVYGYTF,TGTGCCAGCTCACCACGAGCAGACAGGGCAGTCTATGGCTACACCTTC
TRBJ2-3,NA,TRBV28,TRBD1,CASSRQGRLTDTQYF,TGTGCCAGCAGTCGACAGGGCAGGCTCACAGATACGCAGTATTTT
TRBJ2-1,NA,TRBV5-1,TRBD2,CASSFSGRGGGNEQFF,TGCGCCAGCAGCTTTAGCGGGAGAGGCGGGGGGAATGAGCAGTTCTTC
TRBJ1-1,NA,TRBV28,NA,CASSFGAAMNTEAFF,TGTGCCAGCAGTTTCGGAGCCGCCATGAACACTGAAGCTTTCTTT
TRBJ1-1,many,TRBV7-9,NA,CASSLMNTEAFF,TGTGCCAGCAGCTTAATGAACACTGAAGCTTTCTTT
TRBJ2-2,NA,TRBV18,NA,CASSPDGGELFF,TGTGCCAGCTCACCGGATGGCGGGGAGCTGTTTTTT
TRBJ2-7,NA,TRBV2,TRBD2,CASSGGTSGSYEQYF,TGTGCCAGCAGTGGGGGGACTAGCGGGAGTTATGAGCAGTACTTC
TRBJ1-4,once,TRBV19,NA,CASSIGHATNEKLFF,TGTGCCAGTAGTATAGGCCATGCAACTAATGAAAAACTGTTTTTT
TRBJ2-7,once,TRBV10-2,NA,CASSGQAYEQYF,TGCGCCAGCAGTGGCCAGGCCTACGAGCAGTACTTC
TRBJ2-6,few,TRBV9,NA,CASSVGGSGANVLTF,TGTGCCAGCAGCGTTGGAGGGTCAGGGGCCAACGTCCTGACTTTC
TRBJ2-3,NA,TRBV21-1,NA,CASSSHSLQTSGPGLDTQYF,TGTGCCAGCAGCTCCCACTCGCTTCAGACTAGCGGCCCCGGTTTGGATACGCAGTATTTT
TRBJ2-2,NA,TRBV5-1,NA,CASSFFRGASTGELFF,TGCGCCAGCAGCTTCTTTAGGGGTGCGAGCACCGGGGAGCTGTTTTTT
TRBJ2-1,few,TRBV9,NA,CASSVVGSLYSEQFF,TGTGCCAGCAGCGTAGTAGGTAGCCTGTACAGTGAGCAGTTCTTC
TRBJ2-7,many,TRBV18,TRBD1,CASSPSIRQGETPYEQYF,TGTGCCAGCTCACCATCGATACGACAGGGGGAGACTCCCTACGAGCAGTACTTC